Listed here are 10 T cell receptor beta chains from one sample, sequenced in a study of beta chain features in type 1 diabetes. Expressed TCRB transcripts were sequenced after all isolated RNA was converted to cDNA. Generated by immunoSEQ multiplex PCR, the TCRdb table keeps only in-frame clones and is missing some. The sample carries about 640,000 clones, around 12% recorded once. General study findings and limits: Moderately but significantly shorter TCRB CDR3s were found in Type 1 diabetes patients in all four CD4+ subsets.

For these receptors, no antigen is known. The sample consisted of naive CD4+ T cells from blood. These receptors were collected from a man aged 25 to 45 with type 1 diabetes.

This CDR3 reads CASSLSGVLQETQYF. CDR3 nucleotide sequence: TGTGCCAGCAGCTTATCTGGGGTCCTACAAGAGACCCAGTACTTC. J is TRBJ2-5 and V is TRBV5-6; the D is unclear. V shed 2 bases and J shed 2 bases, with 13 bases lying between them. The germline CDR1 and CDR2 sequences are SGHDT and YYEEEE. This CDR3 region has 15 residues.

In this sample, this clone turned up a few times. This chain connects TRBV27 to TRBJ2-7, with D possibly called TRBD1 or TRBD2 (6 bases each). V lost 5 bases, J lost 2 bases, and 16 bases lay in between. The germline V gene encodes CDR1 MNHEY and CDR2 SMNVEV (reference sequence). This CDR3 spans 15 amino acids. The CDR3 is CASSPQGGLTYEQYF. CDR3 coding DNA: TGTGCCAGCAGTCCACAGGGAGGCCTTACCTACGAGCAGTACTTC.

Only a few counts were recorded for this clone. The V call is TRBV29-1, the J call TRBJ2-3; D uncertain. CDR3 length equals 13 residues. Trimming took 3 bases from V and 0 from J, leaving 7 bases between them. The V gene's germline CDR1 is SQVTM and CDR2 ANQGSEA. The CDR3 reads CSVDQRSTDTQYF. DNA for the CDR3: TGCAGCGTTGATCAGCGTAGCACAGATACGCAGTATTTT.

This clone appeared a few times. CDR3 residues: CASSGTGRDQPQHF. The CDR3 bases are TGTGCCAGCAGTGGTACAGGGAGAGATCAGCCCCAGCATTTT. The chain uses TRBV2 and TRBJ1-5, with D tentatively TRBD1 (6 bases). The CDR3 length is 14 residues. V was trimmed by 4 bases and J by 5 bases, leaving 12 bases between them. CDR1 SNHLY and CDR2 FYNNEI come from the germline V gene.

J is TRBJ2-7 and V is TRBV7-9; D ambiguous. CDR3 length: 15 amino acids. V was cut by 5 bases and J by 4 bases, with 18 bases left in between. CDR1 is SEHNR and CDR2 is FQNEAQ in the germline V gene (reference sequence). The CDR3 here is CASSPLKGERYEQYF. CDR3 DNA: TGTGCCAGCAGCCCTCTTAAGGGTGAAAGGTACGAGCAGTACTTC.

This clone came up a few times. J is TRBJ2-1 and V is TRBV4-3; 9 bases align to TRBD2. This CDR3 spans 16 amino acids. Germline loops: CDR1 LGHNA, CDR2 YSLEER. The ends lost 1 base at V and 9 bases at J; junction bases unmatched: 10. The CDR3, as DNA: TGCGCCAGCAGCCAAGGGTTAGCGGGGGCGTTGATTGAGCAGTTCTTC. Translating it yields CASSQGLAGALIEQFF.

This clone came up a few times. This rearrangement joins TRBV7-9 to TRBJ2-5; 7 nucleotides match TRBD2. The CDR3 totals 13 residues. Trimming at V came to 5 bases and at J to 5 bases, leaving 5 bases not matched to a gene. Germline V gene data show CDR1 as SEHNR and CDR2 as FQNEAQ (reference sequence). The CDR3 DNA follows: TGTGCCAGCAGCAGTAGCGGGTTGGAGACCCAGTACTTC. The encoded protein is CASSSSGLETQYF.

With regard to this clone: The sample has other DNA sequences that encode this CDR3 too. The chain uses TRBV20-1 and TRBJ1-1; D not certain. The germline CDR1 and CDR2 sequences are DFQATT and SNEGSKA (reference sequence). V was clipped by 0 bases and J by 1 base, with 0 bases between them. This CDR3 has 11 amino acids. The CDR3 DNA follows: TGCAGTGCTAGAGAGAACACTGAAGCTTTCTTT. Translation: CSARENTEAFF.

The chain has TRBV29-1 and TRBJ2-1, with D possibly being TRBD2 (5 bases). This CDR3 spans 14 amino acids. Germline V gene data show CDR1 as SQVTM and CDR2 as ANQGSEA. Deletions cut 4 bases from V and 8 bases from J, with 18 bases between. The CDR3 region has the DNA TGCAGCGTTGGGGGTGGAGGCTTAGGCGATGAGCAGTTCTTC. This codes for CSVGGGGLGDEQFF.

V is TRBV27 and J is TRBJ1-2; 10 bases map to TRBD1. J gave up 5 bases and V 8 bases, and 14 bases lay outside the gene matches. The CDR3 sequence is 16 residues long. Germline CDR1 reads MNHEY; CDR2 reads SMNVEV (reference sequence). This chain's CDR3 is CASAYLTPGQGYGYTF. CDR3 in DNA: TGTGCCAGCGCTTACTTGACGCCGGGACAGGGGTATGGCTACACCTTC.